Reported below is one T cell receptor beta chain. At one end the junction does not follow the germline gene, possibly because of a read error. No cell sorting was done before RNA was extracted from the tissue. This sample was included in a study of tumor and adjacent non-tumor tissue in lung cancer. The library came from three nested PCR rounds adapted from ARM-PCR protocols. Using its own MiXCR run on the multiplex PCR reads, TCRdb lists one record per CDR3 protein. The table includes 100,000 to 120,000 distinct CDR3 sequences, over 70% detected once. Germline-derived CDR1 and CDR2 are MDHEN and SYDVKM. This CDR3 is built from 15 residues.

The sequence was obtained from a man aged 65-85 years with non-small cell lung cancer. This sequence joins TRBV28 and TRBJ1-1, with D possibly being TRBD1 (6 bases). Sequenced sample: lung tumor tissue. CDR3 nucleotide sequence: TGTGCTAGCAGTCTCCATACAGGGATTGACACTGAAGCTTTCTTT. As protein: CASSLHTGIDTEAFF.